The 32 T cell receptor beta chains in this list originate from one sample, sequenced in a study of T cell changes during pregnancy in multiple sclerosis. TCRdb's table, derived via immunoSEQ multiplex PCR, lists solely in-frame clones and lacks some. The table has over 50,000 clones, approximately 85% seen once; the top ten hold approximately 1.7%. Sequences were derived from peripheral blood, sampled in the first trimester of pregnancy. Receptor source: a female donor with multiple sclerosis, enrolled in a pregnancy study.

CDR3 sequence reads: CASSPGGSDPPYEQYF. The DNA of the CDR3 is TGTGCCAGCAGCCCCGGAGGCAGCGATCCCCCCTACGAGCAGTACTTC. V is TRBV5-5 and J is TRBJ2-7; D is perhaps TRBD2 (5 bases). V lost 4 bases, J lost 2 bases, and 19 bases lay in between. The CDR3 consists of 16 residues. Germline-derived CDR1 and CDR2 are SGHKS and YYEKEE (reference sequence).

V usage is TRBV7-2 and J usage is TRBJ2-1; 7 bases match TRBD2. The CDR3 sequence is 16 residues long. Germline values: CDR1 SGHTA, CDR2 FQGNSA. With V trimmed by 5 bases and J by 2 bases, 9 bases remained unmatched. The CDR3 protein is CASSPAGLAAYNEQFF. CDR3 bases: TGTGCCAGCAGCCCGGCGGGGCTAGCGGCCTACAATGAGCAGTTCTTC. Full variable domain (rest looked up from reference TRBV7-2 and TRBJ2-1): GAGVSQSPSNKVTEKGKDVELRCDPISGHTALYWYRQSLGQGLEFLIYFQGNSAPDKSGLPSDRFSAERTGGSVSTLTIQRTQQEDSAVYLCASSPAGLAAYNEQFFGPGTRLTVL.

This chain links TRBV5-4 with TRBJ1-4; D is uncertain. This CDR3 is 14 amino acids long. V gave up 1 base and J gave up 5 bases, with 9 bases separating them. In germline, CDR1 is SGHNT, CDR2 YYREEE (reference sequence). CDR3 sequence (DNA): TGTGCCAGCAGCTTGAATAATCGGAATGAAAAACTGTTTTTT. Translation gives CASSLNNRNEKLFF. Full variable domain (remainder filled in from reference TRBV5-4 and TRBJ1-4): ETGVTQSPTHLIKTRGQQVTLRCSSQSGHNTVSWYQQALGQGPQFIFQYYREEENGRGNFPPRFSGLQFPNYSSELNVNALELDDSALYLCASSLNNRNEKLFFGSGTQLSVL.

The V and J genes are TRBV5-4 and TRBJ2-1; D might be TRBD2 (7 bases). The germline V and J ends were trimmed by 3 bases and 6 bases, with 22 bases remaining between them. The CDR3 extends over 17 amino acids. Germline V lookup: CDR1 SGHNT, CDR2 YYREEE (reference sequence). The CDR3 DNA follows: TGTGCCAGCAGCTCCCCAAAGCGGGATAAGGGGGGCAATGAGCAGTTCTTC. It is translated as CASSSPKRDKGGNEQFF.

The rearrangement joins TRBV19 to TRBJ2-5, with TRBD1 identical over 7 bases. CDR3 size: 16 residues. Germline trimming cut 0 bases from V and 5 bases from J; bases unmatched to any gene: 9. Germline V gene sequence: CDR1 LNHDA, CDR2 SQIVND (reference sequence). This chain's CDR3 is CASSIDRTGVGETQYF. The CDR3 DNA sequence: TGTGCCAGTAGTATAGATCGTACAGGGGTCGGTGAGACCCAGTACTTC.

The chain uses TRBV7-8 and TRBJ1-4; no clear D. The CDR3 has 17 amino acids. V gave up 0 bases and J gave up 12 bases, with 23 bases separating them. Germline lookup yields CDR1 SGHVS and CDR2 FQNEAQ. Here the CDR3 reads CASSLAKTVPKRGQLFF. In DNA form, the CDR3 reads TGTGCCAGCAGCTTAGCTAAAACAGTACCGAAGAGAGGGCAACTGTTTTTT.

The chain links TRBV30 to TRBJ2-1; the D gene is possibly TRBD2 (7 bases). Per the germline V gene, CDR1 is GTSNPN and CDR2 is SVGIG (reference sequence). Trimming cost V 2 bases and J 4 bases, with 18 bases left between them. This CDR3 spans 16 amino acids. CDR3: CAWSPGRGTPYNEQFF. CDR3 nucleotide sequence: TGTGCCTGGAGTCCTGGGAGGGGGACCCCTTACAATGAGCAGTTCTTC.

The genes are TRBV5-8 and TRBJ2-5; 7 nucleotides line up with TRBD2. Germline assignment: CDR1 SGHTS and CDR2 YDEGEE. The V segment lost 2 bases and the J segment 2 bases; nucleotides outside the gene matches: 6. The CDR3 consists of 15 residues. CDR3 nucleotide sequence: TGTGCCAGCAGCTTCTTTGGTAGCGGGCAAGAGACCCAGTACTTC. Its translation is CASSFFGSGQETQYF.

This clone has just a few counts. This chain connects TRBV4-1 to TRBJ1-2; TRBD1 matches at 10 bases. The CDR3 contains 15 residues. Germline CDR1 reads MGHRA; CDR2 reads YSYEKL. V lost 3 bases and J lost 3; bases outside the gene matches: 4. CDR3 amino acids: CASSHVGQGDYGYTF. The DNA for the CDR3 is TGCGCCAGCAGCCACGTCGGACAGGGGGACTATGGCTACACCTTC.

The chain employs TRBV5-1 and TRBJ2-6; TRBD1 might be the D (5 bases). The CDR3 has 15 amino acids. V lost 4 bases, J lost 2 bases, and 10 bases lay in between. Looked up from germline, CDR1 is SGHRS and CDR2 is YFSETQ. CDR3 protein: CASSPGLTGANVLTF. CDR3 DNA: TGCGCCAGCAGCCCAGGGCTGACTGGGGCCAACGTCCTGACTTTC.

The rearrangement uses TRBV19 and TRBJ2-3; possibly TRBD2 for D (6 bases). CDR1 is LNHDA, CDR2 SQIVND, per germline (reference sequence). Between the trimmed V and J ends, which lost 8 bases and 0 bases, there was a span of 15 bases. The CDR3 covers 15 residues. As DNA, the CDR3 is TGTGCCAGTTCCCAGACCCGGGGGAGCACAGATACGCAGTATTTT. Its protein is CASSQTRGSTDTQYF. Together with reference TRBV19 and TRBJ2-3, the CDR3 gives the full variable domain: DGGITQSPKYLFRKEGQNVTLSCEQNLNHDAMYWYRQDPGQGLRLIYYSQIVNDFQKGDIAEGYSVSREKKESFPLTVTSAQKNPTAFYLCASSQTRGSTDTQYFGPGTRLTVL.

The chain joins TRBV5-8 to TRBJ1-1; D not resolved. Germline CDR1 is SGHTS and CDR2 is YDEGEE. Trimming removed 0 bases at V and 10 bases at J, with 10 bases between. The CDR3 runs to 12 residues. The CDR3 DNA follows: TGTGCCAGCAGCTTGGTACGGGTTTCAGCTTTCTTT. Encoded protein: CASSLVRVSAFF.

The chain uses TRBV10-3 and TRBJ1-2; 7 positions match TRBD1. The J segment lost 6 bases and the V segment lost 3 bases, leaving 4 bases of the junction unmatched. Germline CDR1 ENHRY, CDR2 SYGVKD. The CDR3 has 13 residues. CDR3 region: CAISDPDRNGYTF. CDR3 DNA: TGTGCCATCAGTGACCCGGACAGGAATGGCTACACCTTC.

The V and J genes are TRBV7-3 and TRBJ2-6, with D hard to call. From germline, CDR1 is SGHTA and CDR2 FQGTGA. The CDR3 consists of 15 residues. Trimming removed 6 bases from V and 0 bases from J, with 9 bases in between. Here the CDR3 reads CASSPMSSGANVLTF. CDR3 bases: TGTGCCAGCAGTCCCATGAGCTCTGGGGCCAACGTCCTGACTTTC. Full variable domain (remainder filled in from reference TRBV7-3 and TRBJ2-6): GAGVSQTPSNKVTEKGKYVELRCDPISGHTALYWYRQSLGQGPEFLIYFQGTGAADDSGLPNDRFFAVRPEGSVSTLKIQRTERGDSAVYLCASSPMSSGANVLTFGAGSRLTVL.

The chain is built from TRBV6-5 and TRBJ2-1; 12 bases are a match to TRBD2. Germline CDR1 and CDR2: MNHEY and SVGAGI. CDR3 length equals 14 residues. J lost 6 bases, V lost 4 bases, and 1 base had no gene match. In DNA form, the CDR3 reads TGTGCCAGCAGTTCACTAGCGGGAGGCAATGAGCAGTTCTTC. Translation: CASSSLAGGNEQFF.

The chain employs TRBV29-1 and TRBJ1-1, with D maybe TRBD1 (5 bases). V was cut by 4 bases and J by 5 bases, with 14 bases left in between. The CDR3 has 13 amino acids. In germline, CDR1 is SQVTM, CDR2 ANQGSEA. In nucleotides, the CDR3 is TGCAGCGTTGGTAATCGGGGGGGAACTGAAGCTTTCTTT. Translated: CSVGNRGGTEAFF.

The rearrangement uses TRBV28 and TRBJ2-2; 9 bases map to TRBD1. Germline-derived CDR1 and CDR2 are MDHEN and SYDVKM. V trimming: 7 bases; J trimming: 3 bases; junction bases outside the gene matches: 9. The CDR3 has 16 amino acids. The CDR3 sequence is CASNEQGASDTGELFF. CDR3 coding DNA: TGTGCCAGCAATGAACAGGGGGCGTCGGACACCGGGGAGCTGTTTTTT.

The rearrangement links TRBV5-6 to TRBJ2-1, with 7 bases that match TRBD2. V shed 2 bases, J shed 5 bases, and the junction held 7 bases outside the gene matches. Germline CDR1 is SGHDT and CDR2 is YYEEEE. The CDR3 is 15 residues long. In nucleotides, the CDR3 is TGTGCCAGCAGCTTCCCCGGGACTAAGCACAATGAGCAGTTCTTC. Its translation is CASSFPGTKHNEQFF.

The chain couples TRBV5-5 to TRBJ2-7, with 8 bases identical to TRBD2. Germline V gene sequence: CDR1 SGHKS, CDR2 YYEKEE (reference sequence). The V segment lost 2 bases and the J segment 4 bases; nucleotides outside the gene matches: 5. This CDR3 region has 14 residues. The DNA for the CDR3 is TGTGCCAGCAGCTTCGGGGGGGCTAGGTACGAGCAGTACTTC. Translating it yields CASSFGGARYEQYF.

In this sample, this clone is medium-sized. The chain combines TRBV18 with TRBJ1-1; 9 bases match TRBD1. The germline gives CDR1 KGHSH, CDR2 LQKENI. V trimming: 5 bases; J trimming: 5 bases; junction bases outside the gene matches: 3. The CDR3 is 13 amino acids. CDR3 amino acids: CASSATGGTEAFF. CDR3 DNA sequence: TGTGCCAGCTCAGCGACAGGGGGGACTGAAGCTTTCTTT.

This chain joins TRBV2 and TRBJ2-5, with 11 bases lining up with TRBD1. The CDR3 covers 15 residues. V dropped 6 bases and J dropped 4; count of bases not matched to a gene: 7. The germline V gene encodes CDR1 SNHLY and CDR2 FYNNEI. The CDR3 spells CASRGGQGGRETQYF. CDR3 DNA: TGTGCCAGCAGGGGGGGACAGGGGGGCCGAGAGACCCAGTACTTC. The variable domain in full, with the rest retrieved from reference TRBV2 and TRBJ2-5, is EPEVTQTPSHQVTQMGQEVILRCVPISNHLYFYWYRQILGQKVEFLVSFYNNEISEKSEIFDDQFSVERPDGSNFTLKIRSTKLEDSAMYFCASRGGQGGRETQYFGPGTRLLVL.

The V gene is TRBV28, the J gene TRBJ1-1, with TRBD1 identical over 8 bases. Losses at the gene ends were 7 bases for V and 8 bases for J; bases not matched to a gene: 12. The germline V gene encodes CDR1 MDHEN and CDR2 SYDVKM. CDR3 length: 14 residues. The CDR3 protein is CASTWGQVTGEAFF. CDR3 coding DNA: TGTGCCAGCACTTGGGGACAGGTCACCGGGGAAGCTTTCTTT. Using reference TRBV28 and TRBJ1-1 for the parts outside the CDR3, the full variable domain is DVKVTQSSRYLVKRTGEKVFLECVQDMDHENMFWYRQDPGLGLRLIYFSYDVKMKEKGDIPEGYSVSREKKERFSLILESASTNQTSMYLCASTWGQVTGEAFFGQGTRLTVV.

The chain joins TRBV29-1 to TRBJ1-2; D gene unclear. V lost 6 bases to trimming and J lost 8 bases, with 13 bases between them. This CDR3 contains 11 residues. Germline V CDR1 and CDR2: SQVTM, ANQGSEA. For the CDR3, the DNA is TGCAGCGTCGCCGGGGAAAGGGGCTACACCTTC. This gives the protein CSVAGERGYTF.

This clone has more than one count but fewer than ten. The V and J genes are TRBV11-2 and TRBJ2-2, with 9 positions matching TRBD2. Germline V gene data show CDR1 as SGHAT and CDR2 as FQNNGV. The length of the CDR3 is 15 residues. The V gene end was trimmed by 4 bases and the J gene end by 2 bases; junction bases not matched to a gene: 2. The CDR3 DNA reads TGTGCCAGCAGCTGGACTAGCGTAAACACCGGGGAGCTGTTTTTT. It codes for CASSWTSVNTGELFF.

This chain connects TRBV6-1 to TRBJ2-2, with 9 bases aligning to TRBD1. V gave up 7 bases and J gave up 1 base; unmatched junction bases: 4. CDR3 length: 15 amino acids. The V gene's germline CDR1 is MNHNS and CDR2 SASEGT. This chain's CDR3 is CASTPGQGNTGELFF. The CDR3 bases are TGTGCCAGCACCCCGGGACAGGGGAACACCGGGGAGCTGTTTTTT.

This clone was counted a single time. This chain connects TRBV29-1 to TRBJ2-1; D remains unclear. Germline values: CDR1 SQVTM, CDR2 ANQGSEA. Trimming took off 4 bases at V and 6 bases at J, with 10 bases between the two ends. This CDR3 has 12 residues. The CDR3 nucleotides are TGCAGCGTTGTAAAGATGGCCAATGAGCAGTTCTTC. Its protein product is CSVVKMANEQFF.

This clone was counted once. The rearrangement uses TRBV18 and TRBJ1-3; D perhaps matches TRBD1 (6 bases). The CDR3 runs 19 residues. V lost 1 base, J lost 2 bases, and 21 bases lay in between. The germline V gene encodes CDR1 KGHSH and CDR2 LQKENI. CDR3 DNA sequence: TGTGCCAGCTCACCACATGAGGGAGCAGGGGCCTTCGCTGGAAACACCATATATTTT. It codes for CASSPHEGAGAFAGNTIYF. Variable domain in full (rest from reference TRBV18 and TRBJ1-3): NAGVMQNPRHLVRRRGQEARLRCSPMKGHSHVYWYRQLPEEGLKFMVYLQKENIIDESGMPKERFSAEFPKEGPSILRIQQVVRGDSAAYFCASSPHEGAGAFAGNTIYFGEGSWLTVV.

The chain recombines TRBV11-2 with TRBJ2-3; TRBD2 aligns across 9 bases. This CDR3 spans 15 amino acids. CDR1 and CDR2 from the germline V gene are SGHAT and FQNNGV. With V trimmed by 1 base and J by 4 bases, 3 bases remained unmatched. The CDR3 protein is CASSLVSGSSDTQYF. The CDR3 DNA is TGTGCCAGCAGCTTAGTTAGCGGGAGCTCAGATACGCAGTATTTT.

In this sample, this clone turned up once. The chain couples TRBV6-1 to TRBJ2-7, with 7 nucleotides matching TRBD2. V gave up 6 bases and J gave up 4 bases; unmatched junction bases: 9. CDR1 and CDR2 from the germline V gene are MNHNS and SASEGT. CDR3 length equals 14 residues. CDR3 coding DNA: TGTGCCAGCAGCGGACTAGGGGATGGGTACGAGCAGTACTTC. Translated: CASSGLGDGYEQYF.

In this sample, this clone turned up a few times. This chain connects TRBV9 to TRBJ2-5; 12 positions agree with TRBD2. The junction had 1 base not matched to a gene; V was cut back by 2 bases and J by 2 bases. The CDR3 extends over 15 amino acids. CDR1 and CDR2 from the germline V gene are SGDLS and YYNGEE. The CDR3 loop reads CASSVGTSGQETQYF. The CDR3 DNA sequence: TGTGCCAGCAGCGTCGGGACTAGCGGGCAAGAGACCCAGTACTTC.

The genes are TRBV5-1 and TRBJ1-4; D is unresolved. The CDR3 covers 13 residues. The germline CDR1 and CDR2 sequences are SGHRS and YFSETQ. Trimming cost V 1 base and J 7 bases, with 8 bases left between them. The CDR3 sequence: CASSLWGGEKLFF. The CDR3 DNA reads TGCGCCAGCAGCTTGTGGGGAGGTGAAAAACTGTTTTTT.

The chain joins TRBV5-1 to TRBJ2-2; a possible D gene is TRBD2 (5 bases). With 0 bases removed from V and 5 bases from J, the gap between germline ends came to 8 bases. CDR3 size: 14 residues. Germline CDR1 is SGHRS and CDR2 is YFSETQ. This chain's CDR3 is CASSLGRTTGELFF. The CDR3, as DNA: TGCGCCAGCAGCTTGGGACGGACTACCGGGGAGCTGTTTTTT.